A selection of T cell receptor beta chains follows, all from one sample in a study of sequential checkpoint blockade in melanoma. The protocol was immunoSEQ multiplex PCR, while the TCRdb copy is restricted to in-frame clones and leaves out a portion. The sample consists of more than 1,100 clones, roughly 63% of them appearing once. This specimen consisted of CD8+ T cells sorted from blood (inferred from file names), obtained from a patient given nivolumab and ipilimumab in sequence. The receptors were sampled from a human patient with melanoma. Some clones in this sample may be carry-over from other donors' samples. Both conserved end residues are part of each CDR3. The D gene is left open where the match is weak. Clone size appears in some rows only: once, few, many, or a class for an expanded clone.

v_gene	j_gene	d_gene	abundance	CDR3nt	CDR3aa
TRBV4-1	TRBJ2-2	-	-	TGCGCCAGCCGGGGGGCGGTGATTAACACCGGGGAGCTGTTTTTT	CASRGAVINTGELFF
TRBV7-8	TRBJ2-7	TRBD2	-	TGTGCCAGCAGCATATTAGCGGGGGTGGACGAGCAGTACTTC	CASSILAGVDEQYF
TRBV5-1	TRBJ2-5	-	-	TGCGCCAGCAGCTTGAGCTTCTCGGCAGGGGAAGAGACCCAGTACTTC	CASSLSFSAGEETQYF
TRBV14	TRBJ2-7	TRBD1	few	TGTGCCAGCAGCCTTGACAGGGGGTCCCACGAGCAGTACTTC	CASSLDRGSHEQYF
TRBV15	TRBJ2-2	-	-	TGTGCCACCAGCAGAGACCGGGAAGGGTCCGGGGAGCTGTTTTTT	CATSRDREGSGELFF
TRBV7-7	TRBJ1-1	-	-	TGTGCCGTCTTCAGTATAGCGACGGCCAACACTGAAGCTTTCTTT	CAVFSIATANTEAFF
TRBV19	TRBJ2-1	-	-	TGTGCCAGTAGTATCGGCCCGTTGGAGCACAATGAGCAGTTCTTC	CASSIGPLEHNEQFF
TRBV28	TRBJ2-3	TRBD1	-	TGTGCCAGCAGTGGACAGGGAACCACAGATACGCAGTATTTT	CASSGQGTTDTQYF
TRBV5-1	TRBJ2-3	-	-	TGCGCCAGCAGCTTATTAGAGGGTCAACCCCCAGATACGCAGTATTTT	CASSLLEGQPPDTQYF
TRBV7-6	TRBJ2-5	-	-	TGTGCCAGCAGCCCAGAGGGCCTCCAAGAGACCCAGTACTTC	CASSPEGLQETQYF
TRBV18	TRBJ1-5	-	hyperexpanded	TGTGCCAGCTCACCGGTTGCGGAGTATAGCAATCAGCCCCAGCATTTT	CASSPVAEYSNQPQHF
TRBV28	TRBJ2-1	TRBD2	-	TGTGCCAGCAGTAAACCGGGACTAGCTAATGAGCAGTTCTTC	CASSKPGLANEQFF
TRBV11-2	TRBJ1-1	TRBD1	-	TGTGCCAGCAGCTTAGGGAGGACAGGGGTTGAAGCTTTCTTT	CASSLGRTGVEAFF
TRBV30	TRBJ1-1	-	-	TGTGCCTGGGAAACGGGGGTCGAAGCTTTCTTT	CAWETGVEAFF
TRBV5-6	TRBJ1-5	-	-	TGTGCCAGCAGCTTGGGGGGGCGCAGGCAGCCCCAGCATTTT	CASSLGGRRQPQHF
TRBV4-3	TRBJ2-3	-	-	TGCGCCAGCAGCCAAGAATGGGCGGGGTCTAGCACAGATACGCAGTATTTT	CASSQEWAGSSTDTQYF
TRBV27	TRBJ1-1	-	-	TGTGCCAGCAGTTTCCTGAAATCTCCCGGTGAAGCTTTCTTT	CASSFLKSPGEAFF
TRBV19	TRBJ2-3	TRBD1	-	TGTGCCAGTAGTACCCGGACAGGCGGCACAGATACGCAGTATTTT	CASSTRTGGTDTQYF
TRBV28	TRBJ1-2	-	-	TGTGCCAGCAGTTTATTCGGGGGGGCGAACACCTTC	CASSLFGGANTF
TRBV6-1	TRBJ2-3	TRBD1	-	TGTGCCAGCAGTGAAGCGCAACAGGGGGCAGATACGCAGTATTTT	CASSEAQQGADTQYF
TRBV5-1	TRBJ1-4	TRBD1	-	TGCGCCAGCAGCTCAACCGGGACAGGGGCAAATGAAAAACTGTTTTTT	CASSSTGTGANEKLFF
TRBV7-9	TRBJ1-6	-	few	TGTGCCAGCAGCTCCACCGAGGCCGGGGATTCACCCCTCCACTTT	CASSSTEAGDSPLHF
TRBV7-9	TRBJ1-5	TRBD1	-	TGTGCCAGCAGCCCAGGGACAGGGAACAATCAGCCCCAGCATTTT	CASSPGTGNNQPQHF
TRBV6-1	TRBJ2-1	-	-	TGTGCCAGCACCCTGGGGGCTAATGATGAGCAGTTCTTC	CASTLGANDEQFF
TRBV7-6	TRBJ1-3	TRBD1	few	TGTGCCAGCAGCTTAGACAGGGGAACTGGAAACACCATATATTTT	CASSLDRGTGNTIYF
TRBV4-3	TRBJ2-7	-	-	TGCGCCAGCAGCCAAGCGGGGGGCGCGTACGAGCAGTACTTC	CASSQAGGAYEQYF
TRBV10-2	TRBJ1-5	-	-	TGCGCCAGCAGTGAGTCGCCGGGGAATAGCAATCAGCCCCAGCATTTT	CASSESPGNSNQPQHF
TRBV28	TRBJ2-1	TRBD2	-	TGTGCCAGCAGTGGGACTAGCCAGTTATTTGAGCAGTTCTTC	CASSGTSQLFEQFF
TRBV2	TRBJ2-7	-	-	TGTGCCAGCAACCTACTCGACAGTTCCTACGAGCAGTACTTC	CASNLLDSSYEQYF
TRBV11-2	TRBJ1-4	-	once	TGTGCCAGCAGCTTAGCAGGGACTAATGAAAAACTGTTTTTT	CASSLAGTNEKLFF
TRBV11-3	TRBJ2-5	-	-	TGTGCCAGCAGCTTAGGGTCGGGCGGGGCGGAGACCCAGTACTTC	CASSLGSGGAETQYF
TRBV5-6	TRBJ2-3	TRBD1	once	TGTGCCAGCAGCCCTTTCGGACAGGGATCAATCACAGATACGCAGTATTTT	CASSPFGQGSITDTQYF
TRBV6-1	TRBJ2-1	-	-	TGTGCCAGCAGTGACAGCGACTGGGTTAAGAGCTCCTACAATGAGCAGTTCTTC	CASSDSDWVKSSYNEQFF
TRBV27	TRBJ2-7	-	-	TGTGCCAGCAGTACCTGGGGGGGCCTTGATTCCTACGAGCAGTACTTC	CASSTWGGLDSYEQYF
TRBV5-1	TRBJ1-1	TRBD1	-	TGCGCCAGCAGCCCGGGGACAGGGGAGACTGAAGCTTTCTTT	CASSPGTGETEAFF
TRBV7-3	TRBJ2-1	TRBD2	-	TGTGCCAGCAGTCTAGCGGGGGGGCGGCATGAGCAGTTCTTC	CASSLAGGRHEQFF
TRBV6-1	TRBJ2-7	-	few	TGTGCCAGCAGAATGCAGGGGGGCCTAGCCTACGAGCAGTACTTC	CASRMQGGLAYEQYF
TRBV15	TRBJ2-1	TRBD2	-	TGTGCCACCAGCAGCGGTAGCGGGGCATACAATGAGCAGTTCTTC	CATSSGSGAYNEQFF
TRBV19	TRBJ1-5	-	-	TGTGCCAGCGCGACAGATAGCAATCAGCCCCAGCATTTT	CASATDSNQPQHF
TRBV6-5	TRBJ1-2	TRBD1	-	TGTGCCAGCGGGGACAGGGCGGGCTATGGCTACACCTTC	CASGDRAGYGYTF
TRBV7-9	TRBJ1-2	TRBD1	-	TGTGCCAGCAGCCAGGGGACAGGTGGACCGCTAGGAGGCTACACCTTC	CASSQGTGGPLGGYTF